The TCR beta chain under discussion was sequenced for a study of blood T cell repertoires in COVID-19. Whole-study context: Italy, Spain and the United States were the sources of the convalescent and acute COVID-19 samples. In each case, the material was cDNA or gDNA derived from T cells, B-cell-depleted T cells, or PBMCs.

In the original analysis: The authors estimated nucleated cell counts from reference gene primer amplification. Measured with immunoSEQ multiplex PCR; TCRdb has only the in-frame clones, and not every one. The D gene and trimming were derived from the DNA, and the V and J assignments and clone size from that table. The table records 35,000 to 45,000 clones, 60% to 80% of them present only once. The TCR comes from a woman aged 80 or over with acute or convalescent COVID-19. The material sequenced was peripheral blood.

CDR3 loop: CAISELRAGATDTQYF. The CDR3, as DNA: TGTGCCATCAGTGAGTTGAGAGCGGGAGCCACAGATACGCAGTATTTT. The rearrangement links TRBV10-3 to TRBJ2-3; 8 bases fit TRBD2. Per germline, CDR1 ENHRY and CDR2 SYGVKD. The CDR3 covers 16 residues. After removal of 1 base from V and 2 bases from J, the junction contained 5 bases not matched to a gene.